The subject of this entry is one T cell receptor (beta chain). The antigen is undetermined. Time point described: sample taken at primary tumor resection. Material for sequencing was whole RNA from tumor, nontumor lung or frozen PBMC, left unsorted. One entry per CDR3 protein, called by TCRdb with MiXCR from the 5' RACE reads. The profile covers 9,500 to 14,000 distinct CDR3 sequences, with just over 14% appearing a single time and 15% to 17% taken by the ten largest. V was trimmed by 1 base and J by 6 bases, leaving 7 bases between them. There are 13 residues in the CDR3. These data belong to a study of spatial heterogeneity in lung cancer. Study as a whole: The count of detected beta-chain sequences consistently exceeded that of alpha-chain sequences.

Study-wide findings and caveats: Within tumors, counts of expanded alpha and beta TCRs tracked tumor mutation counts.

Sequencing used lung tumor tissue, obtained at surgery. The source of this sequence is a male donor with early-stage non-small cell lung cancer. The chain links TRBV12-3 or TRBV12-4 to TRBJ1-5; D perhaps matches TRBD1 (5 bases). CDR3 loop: CASSLGGVQPQHF. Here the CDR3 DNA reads TGTGCCAGCAGTTTAGGAGGGGTTCAGCCCCAGCATTTT.